This paragraph covers one T cell receptor (beta chain) sequence. The germline gene is not matched at one end of the junction; a read error may be the cause. The data belong to a study of tumor-infiltrating lymphocytes in primary liver carcinoma. The study co-extracted DNA and RNA from about 21-30 mg of unsorted bulk tissue. A primer matching the constant region was used to make TCR beta cDNA from approximately 0.45 ug of total RNA. Three nested multiplex PCR rounds, a slightly modified ARM-PCR method, built the TCR beta libraries. The first two PCR rounds used TRBV1-TRBV30 forward primers with a C-beta reverse primer, about 10 cycles each. From the multiplex PCR reads, TCRdb called clonotypes with MiXCR, one entry per CDR3 protein. The data show roughly 80,000 distinct CDR3 sequences, 69% seen once. The CDR3 runs to 16 residues. Germline CDR1 and CDR2: MNHNS and SASEGT.

The sample taken for sequencing was tumor-adjacent normal liver tissue. This receptor was obtained from a man in his forties or fifties with primary liver carcinoma and hepatitis B virus infection. The V and J genes are TRBV6-1 and TRBJ2-1, with a tentative D call TRBD2 (6 bases). The CDR3 DNA follows: TGTGCGAGCACCCCTAATCTTAGCGGAGGCTACAATGAGCAGTTCTTC. Its translation is CASTPNLSGGYNEQFF.